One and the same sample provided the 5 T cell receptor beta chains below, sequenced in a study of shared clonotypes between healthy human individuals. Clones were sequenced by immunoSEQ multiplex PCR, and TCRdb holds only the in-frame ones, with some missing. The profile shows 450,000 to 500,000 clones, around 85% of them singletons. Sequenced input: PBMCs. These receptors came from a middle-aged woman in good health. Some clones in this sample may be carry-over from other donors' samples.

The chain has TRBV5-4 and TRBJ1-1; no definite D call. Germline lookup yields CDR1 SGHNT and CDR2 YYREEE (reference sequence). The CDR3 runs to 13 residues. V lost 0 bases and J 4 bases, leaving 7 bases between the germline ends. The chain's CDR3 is CASSLESFTEAFF. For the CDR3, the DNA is TGTGCCAGCAGCTTGGAATCGTTCACTGAAGCTTTCTTT. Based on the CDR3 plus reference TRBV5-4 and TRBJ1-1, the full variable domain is ETGVTQSPTHLIKTRGQQVTLRCSSQSGHNTVSWYQQALGQGPQFIFQYYREEENGRGNFPPRFSGLQFPNYSSELNVNALELDDSALYLCASSLESFTEAFFGQGTRLTVV.

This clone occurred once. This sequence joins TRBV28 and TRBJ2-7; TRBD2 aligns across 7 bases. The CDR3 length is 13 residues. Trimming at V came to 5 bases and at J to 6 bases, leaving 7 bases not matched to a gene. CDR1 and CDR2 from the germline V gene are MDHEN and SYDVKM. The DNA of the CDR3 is TGTGCCAGCAGTCGGGGGGAGACGGGCGAGCAGTACTTC. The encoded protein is CASSRGETGEQYF.

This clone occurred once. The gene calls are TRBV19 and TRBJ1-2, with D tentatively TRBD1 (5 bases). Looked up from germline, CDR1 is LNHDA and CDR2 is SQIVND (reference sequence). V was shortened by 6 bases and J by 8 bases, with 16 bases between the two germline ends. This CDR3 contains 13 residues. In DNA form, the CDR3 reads TGTGCCAGTAGGGCTCCTGGGGGATACGGCTACACCTTC. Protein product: CASRAPGGYGYTF. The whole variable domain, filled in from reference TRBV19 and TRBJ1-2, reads DGGITQSPKYLFRKEGQNVTLSCEQNLNHDAMYWYRQDPGQGLRLIYYSQIVNDFQKGDIAEGYSVSREKKESFPLTVTSAQKNPTAFYLCASRAPGGYGYTFGSGTRLTVV.

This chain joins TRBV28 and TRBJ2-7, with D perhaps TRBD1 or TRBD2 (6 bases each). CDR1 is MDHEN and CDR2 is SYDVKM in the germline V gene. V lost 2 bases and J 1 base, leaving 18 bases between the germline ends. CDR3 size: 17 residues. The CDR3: CASSLPPVGGRSYEQYF. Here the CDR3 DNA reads TGTGCCAGCAGTTTACCCCCGGTAGGGGGGAGGTCCTACGAGCAGTACTTC.

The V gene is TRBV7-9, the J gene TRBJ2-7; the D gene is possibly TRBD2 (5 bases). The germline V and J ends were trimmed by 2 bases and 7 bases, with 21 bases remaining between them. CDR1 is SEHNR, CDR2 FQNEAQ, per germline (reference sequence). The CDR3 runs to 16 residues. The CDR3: CASSLRREYLTGEQYF. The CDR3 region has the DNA TGTGCCAGCAGCTTAAGAAGGGAATACCTTACGGGAGAGCAGTACTTC.